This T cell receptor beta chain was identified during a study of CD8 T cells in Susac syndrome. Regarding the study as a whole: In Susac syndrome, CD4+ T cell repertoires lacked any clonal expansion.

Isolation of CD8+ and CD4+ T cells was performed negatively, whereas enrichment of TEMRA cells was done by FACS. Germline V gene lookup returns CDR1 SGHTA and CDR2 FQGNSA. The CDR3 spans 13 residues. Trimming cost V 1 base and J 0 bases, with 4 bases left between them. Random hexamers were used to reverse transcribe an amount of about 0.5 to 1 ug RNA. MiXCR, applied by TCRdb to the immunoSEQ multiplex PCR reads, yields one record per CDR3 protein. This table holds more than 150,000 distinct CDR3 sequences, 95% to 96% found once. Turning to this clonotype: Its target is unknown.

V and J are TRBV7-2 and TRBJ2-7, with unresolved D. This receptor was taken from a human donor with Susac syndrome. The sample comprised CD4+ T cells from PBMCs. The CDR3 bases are TGTGCCAGCAGCTTAGAGCGCTCCTACGAGCAGTACTTC. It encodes CASSLERSYEQYF.